This TCR beta chain appears in the sequencing data of a study of T cells after yellow fever vaccination. Study results and caveats: Weaker overall, the secondary response nonetheless peaked faster (day 5 versus 15).

TCR cDNA, made by 5'RACE template switching, carried an added universal primer site and UMIs. TCRdb recomputed calls from the 5' RACE reads with MiXCR, one row per CDR3 protein. This table has some 350,000 distinct CDR3 sequences, 4.1% appearing once. In regard to this clonotype: Antigen unknown.

J was trimmed by 8 bases and V by 9 bases; bases with no gene match: 13. This CDR3 is 14 amino acids long. From germline, CDR1 is SGHRS and CDR2 YFSETQ. This chain joins TRBV5-1 and TRBJ2-2; 7 nucleotides agree with TRBD1. This receptor was identified in a man between 18 and 35 years old who received the YFV17D yellow fever vaccine. The sample was PBMCs, taken 5 days after the yellow fever booster vaccination. CDR3 loop: CATNTGTATGELFF. The CDR3 nucleotides read TGCGCCACGAATACCGGGACAGCGACGGGGGAGCTGTTTTTT.